Included here is one TCR beta chain sequence, with context. Its antigen is as yet unknown. Profiling relied on immunoSEQ multiplex PCR, and the TCRdb table lists in-frame clones only, not all of them. The sample has about 2 million clones; roughly 94% are singletons. The data derive from a study of shared clonotypes between healthy human individuals. Study outcomes and limitations: Clonotype sharing among the donors was expected to vary with sequencing depth.

Germline CDR1 and CDR2: LNHDA and SQIVND (reference sequence). V lost 5 bases and J lost 3, with 14 bases in between. This CDR3 spans 15 amino acids. Sequenced material: naive CD4+ T cells sorted from blood. Regarding subset: CD45RA+ positively selected. The J gene is TRBJ1-5, the V gene TRBV19; D is undetermined. This TCR derives from a man aged 18 to 35 in good health. DNA of the CDR3: TGTGCCAGTAGTTTAGTACAGAGCCTCAATCAGCCCCAGCATTTT. Amino acids: CASSLVQSLNQPQHF.